Listed below are T cell receptor beta chains from one sample, sequenced in a study of blood T cells in healthy people across ages. One entry per CDR3 protein, called by TCRdb with MiXCR from the 5' RACE reads. Among about 830,000 distinct CDR3 sequences listed, around 62% were seen once. The source material was blood. The receptors here all came from a man aged 25 to 40 in good health. The CDR3 runs from the conserved cysteine through the conserved F or W. Each record gives: V gene, CDR3 length, CDR3 protein.

TRBV9,15,CASSARRTGANVLTF
TRBV29-1,14,CSVEVWTGGETQYF
TRBV28,11,CAVVGYNEQFF
TRBV9,20,CASSVNPYSGGPPSYNEQFF
TRBV15,15,CATSRHKGRADTQYF
TRBV28,15,CASSLRGLQANEQFF
TRBV3-1,12,CASSQGLGGAFF
TRBV4-1,15,CASSQDYSGGGEQFF
TRBV7-3,13,CASSSGPAETQYF
TRBV10-3,15,CAISESGARYNEQFF
TRBV12-3/TRBV12-4,14,CASSTHRGAYEQYF
TRBV9,15,CASSSRGDPGTEAFF
TRBV4-2,15,CASSQDPRGDYGYTF
TRBV4-2,17,CASSQDLIPGGYTEAFF
TRBV20-1,16,CSARVFTRVSYNEQFF
TRBV14,14,CASRDGQGSETQYF
TRBV30,12,CAFQGGGSPLHF
TRBV7-3,13,CASSFTGGGGYTF
TRBV11-1,15,CASSLSAQGGNEQYF
TRBV7-2,15,CASSFRGGRTDTQYF
TRBV6-5,12,CAGSQGRSPLHF
TRBV20-1,15,CSARARSGGGNEQFF
TRBV6-1,15,CAAAVPRGVGNEQFF
TRBV27,13,CASSSRDSYGYTF
TRBV15,16,CATSSYVGSNSYEQYF
TRBV28,14,CASQTSGASYEQYF
TRBV20-1,14,CSASAGGYGNEQFF
TRBV9,15,CASSVGDSADYEQYF
TRBV7-3,15,CASSLQPAQNTEAFF
TRBV27,15,CASSYGQGVFTEAFF
TRBV7-2,14,CASSLDVGRGEQFF
TRBV18,13,CASKQGANNEQFF
TRBV28,15,CASSFQGALNEKLFF
TRBV11-1,14,CASSLVDRNNEQFF
TRBV4-1,14,CASSQGQGFEGYTF
TRBV29-1,15,CSVEDPDRGPYEQYF